This paragraph reports one T cell receptor (beta chain). The data were taken from a study of blood T cell repertoires in COVID-19. Looking at the study overall: Whether acute or convalescent, the COVID-19 samples came from the United States, Italy and Spain.

Participants' own reports of clinical history determined their cohort assignment. V shed 5 bases and J 0 bases; nucleotides not matched to a gene: 6. Germline V gives CDR1 KGHSH, CDR2 LQKENI. The CDR3 contains 17 residues. TCRdb's table, derived via immunoSEQ multiplex PCR, lists solely in-frame clones and lacks some. Here the sample spans roughly 240,000 clones, 88% being singletons. This clonotype was obtained from a woman between 40 and 55 years old with acute COVID-19. The chain joins TRBV18 to TRBJ2-1, with 11 bases aligning to TRBD2. Sequenced material: PBMCs or T cells enriched from blood (not recorded which). The CDR3 loop is CASSTGTSGVSYNEQFF. Written as DNA, the CDR3 is TGTGCCAGCTCAACCGGGACTAGCGGTGTCTCCTACAATGAGCAGTTCTTC. The variable domain in full, with the rest retrieved from reference TRBV18 and TRBJ2-1, is NAGVMQNPRHLVRRRGQEARLRCSPMKGHSHVYWYRQLPEEGLKFMVYLQKENIIDESGMPKERFSAEFPKEGPSILRIQQVVRGDSAAYFCASSTGTSGVSYNEQFFGPGTRLTVL.